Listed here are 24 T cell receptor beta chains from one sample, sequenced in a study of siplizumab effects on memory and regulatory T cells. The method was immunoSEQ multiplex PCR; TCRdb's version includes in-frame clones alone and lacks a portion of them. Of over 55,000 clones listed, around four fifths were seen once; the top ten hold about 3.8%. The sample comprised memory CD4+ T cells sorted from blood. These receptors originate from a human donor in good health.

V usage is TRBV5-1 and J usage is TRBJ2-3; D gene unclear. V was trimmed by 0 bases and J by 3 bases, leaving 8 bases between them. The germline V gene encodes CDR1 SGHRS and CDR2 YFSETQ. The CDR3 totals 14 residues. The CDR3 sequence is CASSLAGFTDTQYF. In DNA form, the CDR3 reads TGCGCCAGCAGCTTGGCCGGTTTTACAGATACGCAGTATTTT.

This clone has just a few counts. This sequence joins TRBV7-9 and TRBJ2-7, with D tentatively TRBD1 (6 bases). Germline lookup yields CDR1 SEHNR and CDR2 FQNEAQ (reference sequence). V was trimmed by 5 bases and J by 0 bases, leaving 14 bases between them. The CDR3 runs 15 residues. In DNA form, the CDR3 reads TGTGCCAGCAGCCCCCGAGGACAGCTCTCCTACGAGCAGTACTTC. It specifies CASSPRGQLSYEQYF.

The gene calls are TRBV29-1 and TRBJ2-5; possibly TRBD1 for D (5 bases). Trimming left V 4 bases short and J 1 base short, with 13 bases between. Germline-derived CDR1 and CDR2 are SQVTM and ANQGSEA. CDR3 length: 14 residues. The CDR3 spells CSVGSQGSQETQYF. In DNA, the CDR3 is TGCAGCGTTGGCTCTCAGGGATCCCAAGAGACCCAGTACTTC.

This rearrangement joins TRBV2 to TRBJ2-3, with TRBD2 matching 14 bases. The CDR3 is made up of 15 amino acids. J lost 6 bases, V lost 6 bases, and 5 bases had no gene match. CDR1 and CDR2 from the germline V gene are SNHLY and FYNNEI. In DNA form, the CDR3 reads TGTGCCAGCAGAAGACTAGCGGGAGGGCGGGATACGCAGTATTTT. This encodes CASRRLAGGRDTQYF.

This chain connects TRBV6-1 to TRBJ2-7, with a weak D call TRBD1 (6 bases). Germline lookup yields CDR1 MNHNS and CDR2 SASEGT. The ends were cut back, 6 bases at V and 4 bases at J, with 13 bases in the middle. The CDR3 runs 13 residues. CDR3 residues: CASRGHEIYEQYF. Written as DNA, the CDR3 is TGTGCCAGCAGGGGACACGAAATTTACGAGCAGTACTTC.

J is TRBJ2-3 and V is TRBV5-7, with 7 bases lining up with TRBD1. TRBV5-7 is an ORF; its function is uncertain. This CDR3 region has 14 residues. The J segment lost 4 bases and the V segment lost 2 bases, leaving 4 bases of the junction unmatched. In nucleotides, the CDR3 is TGTGCCAGCAGCTTACTTCAGGGGGCAGATACGCAGTATTTT. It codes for CASSLLQGADTQYF.

CDR3 protein: CASTHRGDSLYGYTF. DNA of the CDR3: TGTGCCAGTACCCACCGGGGAGATAGCCTCTATGGCTACACCTTC. The chain joins TRBV19 to TRBJ1-2; D is unclear. This CDR3 comprises 15 residues. Trimming left V 7 bases short and J 4 bases short, with 19 bases between. The germline V gene has CDR1 LNHDA and CDR2 SQIVND (reference sequence).

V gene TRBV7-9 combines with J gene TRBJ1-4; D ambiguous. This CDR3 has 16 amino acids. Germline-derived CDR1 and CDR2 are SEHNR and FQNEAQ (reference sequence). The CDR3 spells CATREALLATNEKLFF. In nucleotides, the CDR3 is TGTGCTACCCGGGAAGCACTCCTTGCAACTAATGAAAAACTGTTTTTT.

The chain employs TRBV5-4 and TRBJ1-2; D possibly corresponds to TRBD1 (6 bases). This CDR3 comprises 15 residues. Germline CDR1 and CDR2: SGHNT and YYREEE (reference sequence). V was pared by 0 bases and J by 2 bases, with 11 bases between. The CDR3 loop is CASSLGYRENYGYTF. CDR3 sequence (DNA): TGTGCCAGCAGCTTGGGATACAGGGAAAACTATGGCTACACCTTC. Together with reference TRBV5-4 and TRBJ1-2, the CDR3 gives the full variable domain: ETGVTQSPTHLIKTRGQQVTLRCSSQSGHNTVSWYQQALGQGPQFIFQYYREEENGRGNFPPRFSGLQFPNYSSELNVNALELDDSALYLCASSLGYRENYGYTFGSGTRLTVV.

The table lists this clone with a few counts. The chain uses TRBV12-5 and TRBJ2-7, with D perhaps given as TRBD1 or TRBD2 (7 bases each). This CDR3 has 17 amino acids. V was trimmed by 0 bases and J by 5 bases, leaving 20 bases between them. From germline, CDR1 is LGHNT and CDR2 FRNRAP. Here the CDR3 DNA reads TGTGCTAGTGGTTTGGTGCCGTTCAGCGGGACAGTTGACGAGCAGTACTTC. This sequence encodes CASGLVPFSGTVDEQYF.

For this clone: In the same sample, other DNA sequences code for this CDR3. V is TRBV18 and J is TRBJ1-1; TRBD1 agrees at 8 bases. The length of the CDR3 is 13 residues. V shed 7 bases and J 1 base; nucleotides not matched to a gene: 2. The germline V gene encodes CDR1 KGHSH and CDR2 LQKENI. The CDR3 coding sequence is TGTGCCAGCTTCACAGGGGGGAACACTGAAGCTTTCTTT. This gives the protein CASFTGGNTEAFF.

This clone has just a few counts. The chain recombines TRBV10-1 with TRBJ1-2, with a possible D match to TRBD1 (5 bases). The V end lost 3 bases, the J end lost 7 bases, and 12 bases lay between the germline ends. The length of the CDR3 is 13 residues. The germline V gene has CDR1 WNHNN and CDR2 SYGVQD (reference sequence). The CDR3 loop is CASSDQVDSGYTF. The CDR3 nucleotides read TGCGCCAGCAGTGATCAGGTAGACAGTGGCTACACCTTC.

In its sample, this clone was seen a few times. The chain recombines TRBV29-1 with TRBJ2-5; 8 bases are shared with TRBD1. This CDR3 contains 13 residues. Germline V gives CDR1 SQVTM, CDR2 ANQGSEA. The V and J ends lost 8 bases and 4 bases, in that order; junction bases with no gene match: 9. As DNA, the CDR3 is TGCAGCACCAACAGGGGGACAGGAGAGACCCAGTACTTC. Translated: CSTNRGTGETQYF.

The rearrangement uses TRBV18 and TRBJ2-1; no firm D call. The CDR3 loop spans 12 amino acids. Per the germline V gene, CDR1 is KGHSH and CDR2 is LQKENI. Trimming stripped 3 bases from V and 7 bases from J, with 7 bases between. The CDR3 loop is CASSPILNEQFF. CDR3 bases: TGTGCCAGCTCACCGATATTAAATGAGCAGTTCTTC.

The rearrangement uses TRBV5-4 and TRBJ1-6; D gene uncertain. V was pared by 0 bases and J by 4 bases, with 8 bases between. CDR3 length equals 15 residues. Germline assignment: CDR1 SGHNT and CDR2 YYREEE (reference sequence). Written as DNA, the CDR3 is TGTGCCAGCAGCTTGGGGGGATCTTATAATTCACCCCTCCACTTT. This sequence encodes CASSLGGSYNSPLHF.

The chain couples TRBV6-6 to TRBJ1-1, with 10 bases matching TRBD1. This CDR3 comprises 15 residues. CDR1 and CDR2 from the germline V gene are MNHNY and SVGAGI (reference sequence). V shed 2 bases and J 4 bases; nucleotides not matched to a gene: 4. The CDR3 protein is CASSYDRGRGTEAFF. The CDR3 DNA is TGTGCCAGCAGTTACGACAGGGGGCGAGGCACTGAAGCTTTCTTT.

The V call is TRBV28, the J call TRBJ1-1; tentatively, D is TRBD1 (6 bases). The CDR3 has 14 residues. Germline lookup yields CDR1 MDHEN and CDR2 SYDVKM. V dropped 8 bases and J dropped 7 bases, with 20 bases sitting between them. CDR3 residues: CASRIPGQTLEAFF. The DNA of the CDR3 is TGTGCCAGCCGAATCCCAGGACAGACCCTTGAAGCTTTCTTT.

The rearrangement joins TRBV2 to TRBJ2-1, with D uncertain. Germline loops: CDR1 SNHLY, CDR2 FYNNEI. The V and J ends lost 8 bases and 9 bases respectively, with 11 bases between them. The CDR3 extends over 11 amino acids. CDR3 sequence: CASRRAGEQFF. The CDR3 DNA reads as TGTGCCAGCCGGAGAGCCGGTGAGCAGTTCTTC.

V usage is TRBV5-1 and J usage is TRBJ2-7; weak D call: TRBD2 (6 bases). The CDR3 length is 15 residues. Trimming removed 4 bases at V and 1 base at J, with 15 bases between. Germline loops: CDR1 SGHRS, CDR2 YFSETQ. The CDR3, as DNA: TGCGCCAGCAGCAGGCTCCCAGGGACTTCCTACGAGCAGTACTTC. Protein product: CASSRLPGTSYEQYF.

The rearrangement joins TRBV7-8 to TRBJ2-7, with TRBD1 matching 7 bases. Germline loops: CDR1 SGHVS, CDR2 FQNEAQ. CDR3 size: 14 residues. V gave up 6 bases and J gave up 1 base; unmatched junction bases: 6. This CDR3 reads CASSTTGQSYEQYF. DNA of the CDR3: TGTGCCAGCAGTACGACGGGACAGTCCTACGAGCAGTACTTC.

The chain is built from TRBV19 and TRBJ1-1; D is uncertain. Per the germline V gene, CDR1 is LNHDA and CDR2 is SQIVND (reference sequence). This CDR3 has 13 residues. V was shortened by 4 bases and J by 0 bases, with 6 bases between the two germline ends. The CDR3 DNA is TGTGCCAGTAGTACCCGGCTGAACACTGAAGCTTTCTTT. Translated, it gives CASSTRLNTEAFF. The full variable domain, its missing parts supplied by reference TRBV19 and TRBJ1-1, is DGGITQSPKYLFRKEGQNVTLSCEQNLNHDAMYWYRQDPGQGLRLIYYSQIVNDFQKGDIAEGYSVSREKKESFPLTVTSAQKNPTAFYLCASSTRLNTEAFFGQGTRLTVV.

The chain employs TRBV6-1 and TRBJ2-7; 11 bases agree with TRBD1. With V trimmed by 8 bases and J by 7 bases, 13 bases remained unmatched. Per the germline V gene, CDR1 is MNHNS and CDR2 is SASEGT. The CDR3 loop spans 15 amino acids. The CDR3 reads CASRALGTGGVEQYF. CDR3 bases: TGTGCCAGCCGCGCCCTAGGGACAGGGGGTGTGGAGCAGTACTTC.

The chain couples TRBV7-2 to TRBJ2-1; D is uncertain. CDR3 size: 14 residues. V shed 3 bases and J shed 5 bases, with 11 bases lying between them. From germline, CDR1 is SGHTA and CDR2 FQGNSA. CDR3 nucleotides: TGTGCCAGCAGCTTGAGCCCTGCTAACAATGAGCAGTTCTTC. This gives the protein CASSLSPANNEQFF. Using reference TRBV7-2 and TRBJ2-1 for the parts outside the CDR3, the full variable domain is GAGVSQSPSNKVTEKGKDVELRCDPISGHTALYWYRQSLGQGLEFLIYFQGNSAPDKSGLPSDRFSAERTGGSVSTLTIQRTQQEDSAVYLCASSLSPANNEQFFGPGTRLTVL.

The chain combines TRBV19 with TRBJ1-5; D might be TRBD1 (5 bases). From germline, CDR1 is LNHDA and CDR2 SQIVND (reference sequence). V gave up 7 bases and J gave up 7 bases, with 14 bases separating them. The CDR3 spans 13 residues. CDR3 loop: CASTGQGGQPQHF. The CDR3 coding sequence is TGTGCCAGTACAGGGCAGGGCGGACAGCCCCAGCATTTT.